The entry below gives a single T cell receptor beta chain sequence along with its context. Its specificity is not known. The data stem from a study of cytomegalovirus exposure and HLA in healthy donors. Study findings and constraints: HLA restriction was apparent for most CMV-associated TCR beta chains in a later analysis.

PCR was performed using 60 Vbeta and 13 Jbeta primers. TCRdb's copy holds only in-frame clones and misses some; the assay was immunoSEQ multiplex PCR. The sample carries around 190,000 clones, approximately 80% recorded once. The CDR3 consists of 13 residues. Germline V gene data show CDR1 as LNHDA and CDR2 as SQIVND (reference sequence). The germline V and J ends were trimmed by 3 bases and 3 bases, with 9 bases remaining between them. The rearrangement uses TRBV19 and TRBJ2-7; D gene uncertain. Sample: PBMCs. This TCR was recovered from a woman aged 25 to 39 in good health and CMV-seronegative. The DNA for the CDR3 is TGTGCCAGTAGTATTCACTATTTCTACGAGCAGTACTTC. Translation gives CASSIHYFYEQYF.